These T cell receptor beta chains were read from a single sample in a study of shared clonotypes between healthy human individuals. Profiled with immunoSEQ multiplex PCR; TCRdb holds only in-frame clones, not every one. The sample has more than 550,000 clones; roughly 88% are singletons. Sequenced: memory CD8+ T cells from PBMCs. These receptors all come from a man aged 18 to 30 in good health. Some clones in this sample may be carry-over from other donors' samples. CDR3s include the opening cysteine and the closing phenylalanine or tryptophan. Each record gives: CDR3 length, D gene, clone size, J gene, V gene, CDR3 DNA, CDR3 protein. The D gene is left open where the match is weak. Rows may omit the clone size; those that give it use once, few, many or a size class.

16 | TRBD2 | . | TRBJ2-3 | TRBV4-3 | TGCGCCAGCAGCCAAGATTCGAGCGGGAGATCAGATACGCAGTATTTT | CASSQDSSGRSDTQYF
15 | TRBD2 | . | TRBJ2-3 | TRBV4-1 | TGCGCCAGCAGCCGCGCACGGGGACTAACAGATACGCAGTATTTT | CASSRARGLTDTQYF
15 | . | . | TRBJ1-2 | TRBV27 | TGTGCCAGCAGTTTCACCGAAGGACAGAACTATGGCTACACCTTC | CASSFTEGQNYGYTF
15 | TRBD1 | . | TRBJ2-7 | TRBV28 | TGTGCCAGCAGTTTAACGGACAGGGGCTCCTACGAGCAGTACTTC | CASSLTDRGSYEQYF
16 | TRBD1 | once | TRBJ2-3 | TRBV9 | TGTGCCAGCAGTCATAACCCGGGACAGTACACAGATACGCAGTATTTT | CASSHNPGQYTDTQYF
17 | TRBD2 | . | TRBJ2-7 | TRBV10-3 | TGTGCCATCAGTGACCTAAAAGGGAGGGCCCTTACCTACGAGCAGTACTTC | CAISDLKGRALTYEQYF
16 | TRBD1 | . | TRBJ2-7 | TRBV11-2 | TGTGCCAGCAGCTCACCACCGGGACAGCGCTCCTACGAGCAGTACTTC | CASSSPPGQRSYEQYF
13 | TRBD1 | . | TRBJ2-7 | TRBV29-1 | TGCAGCGTTGTGACAGGGCAGTCCTACGAGCAGTACTTC | CSVVTGQSYEQYF
14 | . | once | TRBJ1-4 | TRBV6-5 | TGTGCCAGCAGTTGGGACCAGACCGATGAAAAACTGTTTTTT | CASSWDQTDEKLFF
15 | . | once | TRBJ1-1 | TRBV28 | TGTGCCAGCAGTTTACTTGGGGGTGGGAACACTGAAGCTTTCTTT | CASSLLGGGNTEAFF
19 | TRBD2 | . | TRBJ2-1 | TRBV7-2 | TGTGCCAGCAGCTTTGGACTAGCGGGAGAAGGGAGCTCCTACAATGAGCAGTTCTTC | CASSFGLAGEGSSYNEQFF